What follows describes a single T cell receptor (beta chain). Cohort placement rested on clinical history that participants reported themselves. Donors in Cohort 3 counted as recovered after two negative PCRs, clearance, or symptom resolution. This sample was included in a study of blood T cell repertoires in COVID-19. The overall study: The origin of the acute and convalescent COVID-19 samples was the United States, Italy and Spain.

Profiling relied on immunoSEQ multiplex PCR, and the TCRdb table lists in-frame clones only, not all of them. The sample yields 250,000 or so clones, around nine tenths seen once. The clonotype originates from a woman aged 18-29 years who had recovered from COVID-19. The specimen sequenced was PBMCs or T cells enriched from blood (not recorded which).

CDR3 bases: TGTGCCAGCAGCAGGGGGACTAGCGGGAGTACATACAATGAGCAGTTCTTC. It specifies CASSRGTSGSTYNEQFF. The chain joins TRBV9 to TRBJ2-1, with 14 positions matching TRBD2. Losses at the gene ends were 4 bases for V and 4 bases for J; bases not matched to a gene: 7. Germline V CDR1 and CDR2: SGDLS, YYNGEE. CDR3 length: 17 amino acids.